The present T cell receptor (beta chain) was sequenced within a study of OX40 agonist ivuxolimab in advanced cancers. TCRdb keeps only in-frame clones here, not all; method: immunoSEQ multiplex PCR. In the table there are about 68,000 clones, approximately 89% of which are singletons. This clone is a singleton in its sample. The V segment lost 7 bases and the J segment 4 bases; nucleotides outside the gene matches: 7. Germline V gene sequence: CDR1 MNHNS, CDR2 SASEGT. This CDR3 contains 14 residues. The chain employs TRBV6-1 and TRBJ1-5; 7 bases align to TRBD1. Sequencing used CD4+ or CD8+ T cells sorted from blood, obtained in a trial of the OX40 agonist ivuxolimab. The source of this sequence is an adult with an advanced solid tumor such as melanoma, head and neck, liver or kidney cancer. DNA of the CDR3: TGTGCCAGCACCTTGGGACAGATTAATCAGCCCCAGCATTTT. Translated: CASTLGQINQPQHF.